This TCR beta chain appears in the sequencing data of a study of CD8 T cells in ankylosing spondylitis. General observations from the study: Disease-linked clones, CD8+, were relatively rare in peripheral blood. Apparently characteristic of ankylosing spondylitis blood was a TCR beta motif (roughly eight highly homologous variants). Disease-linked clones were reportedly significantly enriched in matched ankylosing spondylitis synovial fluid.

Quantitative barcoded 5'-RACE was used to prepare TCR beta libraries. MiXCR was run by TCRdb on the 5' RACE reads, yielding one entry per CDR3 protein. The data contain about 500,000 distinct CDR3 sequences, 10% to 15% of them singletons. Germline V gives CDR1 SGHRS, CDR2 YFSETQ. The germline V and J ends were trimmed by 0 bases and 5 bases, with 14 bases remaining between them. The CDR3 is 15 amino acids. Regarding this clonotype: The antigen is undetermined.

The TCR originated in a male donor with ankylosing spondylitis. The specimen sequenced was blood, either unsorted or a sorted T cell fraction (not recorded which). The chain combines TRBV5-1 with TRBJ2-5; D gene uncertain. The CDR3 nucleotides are TGCGCCAGCAGCTTGGTGGGCGCGGAAGGGGAGACCCAGTACTTC. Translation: CASSLVGAEGETQYF.